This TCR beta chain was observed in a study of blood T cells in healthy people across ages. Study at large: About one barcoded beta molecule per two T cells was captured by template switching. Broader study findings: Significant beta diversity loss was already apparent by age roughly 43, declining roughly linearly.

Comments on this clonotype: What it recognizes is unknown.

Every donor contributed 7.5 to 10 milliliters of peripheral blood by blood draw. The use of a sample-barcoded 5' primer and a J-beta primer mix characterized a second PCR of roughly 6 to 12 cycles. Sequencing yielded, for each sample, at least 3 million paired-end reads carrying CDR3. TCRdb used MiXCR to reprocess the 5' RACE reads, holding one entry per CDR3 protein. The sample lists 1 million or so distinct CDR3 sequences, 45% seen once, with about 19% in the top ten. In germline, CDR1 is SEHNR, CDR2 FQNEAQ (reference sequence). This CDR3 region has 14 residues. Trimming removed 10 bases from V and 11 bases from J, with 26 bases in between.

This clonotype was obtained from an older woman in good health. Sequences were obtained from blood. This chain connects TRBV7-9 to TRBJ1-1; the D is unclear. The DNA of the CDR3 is TGTGCCACCTCAGGCCATACGGAAAAGGGTAGGGCTTTCTTT. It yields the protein CATSGHTEKGRAFF.